This paragraph reports one T cell receptor beta chain. A much larger clonotype is one base distant, so this may be a read error. No conserved phenylalanine or tryptophan ends this CDR3, so it is likely a read error. This specimen comes from a study of read filtering for tumor transcriptome and immune sequencing. This library used roughly 0.4 ug RNA and molecular barcoded adaptors spanning alpha/delta and beta/gamma chains. MiXCR, run by TCRdb on the reads, gives a single entry per CDR3 protein. The data contain tens of thousands of distinct CDR3 sequences, approximately 14% of them singletons. The clonotype was recovered from a donor at least 40 years old with multiple myeloma. The sequenced sample was a population of CD138-negative cells sorted from bone marrow.

For the CDR3, the DNA is TGTGCCAGGGATCAGGGGAACACGAACACCGGGGAGCTGTTTCTT. Protein sequence: CARDQGNTNTGELFL. The chain combines TRBV19 with TRBJ2-2; D perhaps matches TRBD1 (6 bases). The CDR3 extends over 15 amino acids. Trimming shortened V by 9 bases and J by 0 bases, and 14 bases separated the two germline ends. Germline CDR1 is LNHDA and CDR2 is SQIVND (reference sequence).